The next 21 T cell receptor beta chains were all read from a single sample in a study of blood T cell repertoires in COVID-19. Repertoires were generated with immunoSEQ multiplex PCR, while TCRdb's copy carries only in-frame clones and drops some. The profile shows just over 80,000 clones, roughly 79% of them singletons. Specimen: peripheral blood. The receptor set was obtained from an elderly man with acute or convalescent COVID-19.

In nucleotides, the CDR3 is TGTGCCAGCAGCTTATTACTTGGGCAGATTAATCAGCCCCAGCATTTT. Translated: CASSLLLGQINQPQHF. The rearrangement uses TRBV11-2 and TRBJ1-5; D is ambiguous. This CDR3 has 16 residues. Trimming took 2 bases from V and 4 from J, leaving 15 bases between them. The V gene's germline CDR1 is SGHAT and CDR2 FQNNGV. Full variable domain (remainder filled in from reference TRBV11-2 and TRBJ1-5): EAGVAQSPRYKIIEKRQSVAFWCNPISGHATLYWYQQILGQGPKLLIQFQNNGVVDDSQLPKDRFSAERLKGVDSTLKIQPAKLEDSAVYLCASSLLLGQINQPQHFGDGTRLSIL.

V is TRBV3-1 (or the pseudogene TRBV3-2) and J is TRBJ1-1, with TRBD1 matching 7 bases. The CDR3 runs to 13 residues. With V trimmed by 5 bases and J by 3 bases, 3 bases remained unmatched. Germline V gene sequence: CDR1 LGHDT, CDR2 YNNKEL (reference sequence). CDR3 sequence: CASSTRGDTEAFF. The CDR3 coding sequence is TGTGCCAGCAGCACCAGGGGGGACACTGAAGCTTTCTTT.

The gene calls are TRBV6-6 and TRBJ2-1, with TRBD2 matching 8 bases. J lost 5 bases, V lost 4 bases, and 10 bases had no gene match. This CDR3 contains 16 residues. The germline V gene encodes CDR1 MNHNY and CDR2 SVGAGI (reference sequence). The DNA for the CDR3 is TGTGCCAGCAGTTCCAACCCGACTAGCGTGGACAATGAGCAGTTCTTC. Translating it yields CASSSNPTSVDNEQFF.

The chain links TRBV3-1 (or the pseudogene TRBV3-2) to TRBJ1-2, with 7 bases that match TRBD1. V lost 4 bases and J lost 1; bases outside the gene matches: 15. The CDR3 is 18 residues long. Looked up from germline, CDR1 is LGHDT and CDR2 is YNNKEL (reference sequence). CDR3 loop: CASSPRTGDTGVNYGYTF. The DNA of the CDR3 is TGTGCCAGCAGCCCAAGAACGGGCGACACAGGGGTTAACTATGGCTACACCTTC.

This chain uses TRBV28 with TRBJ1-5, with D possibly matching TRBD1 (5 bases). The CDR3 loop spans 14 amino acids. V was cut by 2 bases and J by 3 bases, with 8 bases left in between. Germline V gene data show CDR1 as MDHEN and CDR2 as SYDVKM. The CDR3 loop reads CASSLTGLNQPQHF. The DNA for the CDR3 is TGTGCCAGCAGTTTAACGGGACTCAATCAGCCCCAGCATTTT. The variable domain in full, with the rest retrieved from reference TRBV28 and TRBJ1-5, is DVKVTQSSRYLVKRTGEKVFLECVQDMDHENMFWYRQDPGLGLRLIYFSYDVKMKEKGDIPEGYSVSREKKERFSLILESASTNQTSMYLCASSLTGLNQPQHFGDGTRLSIL.

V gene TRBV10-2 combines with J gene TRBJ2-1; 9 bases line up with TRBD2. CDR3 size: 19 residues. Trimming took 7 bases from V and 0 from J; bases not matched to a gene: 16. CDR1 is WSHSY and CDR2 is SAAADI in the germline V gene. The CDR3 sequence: CASIRNILREGNSYNEQFF. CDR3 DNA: TGCGCCAGCATTCGGAATATTTTGCGGGAGGGCAACTCCTACAATGAGCAGTTCTTC.

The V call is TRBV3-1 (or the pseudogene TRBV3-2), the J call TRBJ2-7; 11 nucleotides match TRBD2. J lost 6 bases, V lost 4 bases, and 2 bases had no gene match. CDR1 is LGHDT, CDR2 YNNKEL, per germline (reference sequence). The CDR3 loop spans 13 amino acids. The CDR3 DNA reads TGTGCCAGCAGCCCCGGACTAGCGGGCGAGCAGTACTTC. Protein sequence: CASSPGLAGEQYF.

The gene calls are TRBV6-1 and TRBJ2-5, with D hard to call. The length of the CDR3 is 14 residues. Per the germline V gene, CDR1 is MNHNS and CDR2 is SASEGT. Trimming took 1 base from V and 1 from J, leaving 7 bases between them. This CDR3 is CASSEGPSQETQYF. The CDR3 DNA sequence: TGTGCCAGCAGTGAAGGGCCTAGCCAAGAGACCCAGTACTTC.

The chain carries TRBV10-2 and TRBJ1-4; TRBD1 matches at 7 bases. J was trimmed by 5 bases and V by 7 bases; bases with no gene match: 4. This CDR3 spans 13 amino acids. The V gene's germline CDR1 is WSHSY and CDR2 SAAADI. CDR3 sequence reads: CASKGQQNEKLFF. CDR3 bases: TGCGCCAGCAAGGGACAGCAAAATGAAAAACTGTTTTTT.

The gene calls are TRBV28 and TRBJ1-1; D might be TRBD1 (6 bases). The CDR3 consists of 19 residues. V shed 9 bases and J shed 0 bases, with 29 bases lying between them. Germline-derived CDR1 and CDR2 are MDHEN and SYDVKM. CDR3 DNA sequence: TGTGCCAGTCAGCCCTCCGGACAGACTTTCGACGGAATGAACACTGAAGCTTTCTTT. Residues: CASQPSGQTFDGMNTEAFF.

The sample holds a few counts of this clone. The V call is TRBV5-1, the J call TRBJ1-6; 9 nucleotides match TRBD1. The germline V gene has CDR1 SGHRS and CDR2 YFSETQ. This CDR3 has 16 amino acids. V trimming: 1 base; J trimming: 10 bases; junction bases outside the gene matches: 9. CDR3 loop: CASSLRAGTGTSPLHF. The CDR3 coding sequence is TGCGCCAGCAGCTTGCGGGCCGGGACAGGGACCTCACCCCTCCACTTT. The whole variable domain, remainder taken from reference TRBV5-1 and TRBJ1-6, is KAGVTQTPRYLIKTRGQQVTLSCSPISGHRSVSWYQQTPGQGLQFLFEYFSETQRNKGNFPGRFSGRQFSNSRSEMNVSTLELGDSALYLCASSLRAGTGTSPLHFGNGTRLTVT.

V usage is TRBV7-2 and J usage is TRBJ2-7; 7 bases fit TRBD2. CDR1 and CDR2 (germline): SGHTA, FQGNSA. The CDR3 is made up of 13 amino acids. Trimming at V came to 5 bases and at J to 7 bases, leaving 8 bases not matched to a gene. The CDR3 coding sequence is TGTGCCAGCAGCACGGCGGGAGTAGTAGAGCAGTACTTC. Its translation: CASSTAGVVEQYF. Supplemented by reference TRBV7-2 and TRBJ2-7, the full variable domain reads GAGVSQSPSNKVTEKGKDVELRCDPISGHTALYWYRQSLGQGLEFLIYFQGNSAPDKSGLPSDRFSAERTGGSVSTLTIQRTQQEDSAVYLCASSTAGVVEQYFGPGTRLTVT.

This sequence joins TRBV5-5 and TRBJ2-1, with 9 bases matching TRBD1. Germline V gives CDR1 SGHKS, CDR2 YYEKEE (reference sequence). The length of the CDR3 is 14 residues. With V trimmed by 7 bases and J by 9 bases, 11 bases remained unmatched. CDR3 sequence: CASAWGGQGVEQFF. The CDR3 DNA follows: TGTGCCAGCGCATGGGGGGGACAGGGAGTTGAGCAGTTCTTC.

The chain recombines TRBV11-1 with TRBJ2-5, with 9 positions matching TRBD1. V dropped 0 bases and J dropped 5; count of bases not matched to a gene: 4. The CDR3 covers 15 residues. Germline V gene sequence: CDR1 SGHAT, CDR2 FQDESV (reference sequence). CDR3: CASSLARQGGETQYF. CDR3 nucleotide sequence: TGTGCCAGCAGCTTAGCGCGACAGGGGGGGGAGACCCAGTACTTC.

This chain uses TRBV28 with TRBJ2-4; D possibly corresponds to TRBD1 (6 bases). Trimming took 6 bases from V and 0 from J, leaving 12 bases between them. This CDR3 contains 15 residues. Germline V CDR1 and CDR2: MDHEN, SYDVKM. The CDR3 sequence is CASSFQGIAKNIQYF. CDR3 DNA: TGTGCCAGCAGCTTTCAGGGGATAGCCAAAAACATTCAGTACTTC.

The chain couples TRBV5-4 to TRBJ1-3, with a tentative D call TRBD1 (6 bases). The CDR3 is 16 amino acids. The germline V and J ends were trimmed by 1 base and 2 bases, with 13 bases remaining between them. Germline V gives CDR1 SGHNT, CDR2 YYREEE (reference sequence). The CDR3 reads CASSLSTGRTGNTIYF. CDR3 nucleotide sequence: TGTGCCAGCAGCTTGTCCACAGGGAGAACTGGAAACACCATATATTTT.

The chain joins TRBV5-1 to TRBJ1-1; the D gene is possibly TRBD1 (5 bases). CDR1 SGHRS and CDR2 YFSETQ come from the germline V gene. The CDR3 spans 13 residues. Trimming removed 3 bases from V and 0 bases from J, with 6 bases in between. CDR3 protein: CASSYRMNTEAFF. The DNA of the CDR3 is TGCGCCAGCAGCTACAGGATGAACACTGAAGCTTTCTTT.

CDR3 in amino acids: CAISPTGGQSYEQYF. The DNA for the CDR3 is TGTGCCATCAGCCCAACAGGGGGCCAGTCCTACGAGCAGTACTTC. The chain couples TRBV10-3 to TRBJ2-7; 9 bases are shared with TRBD1. CDR3 size: 15 residues. Germline CDR1 reads ENHRY; CDR2 reads SYGVKD. With 6 bases clipped from V and 1 base from J, the junction kept 7 bases outside the gene matches.

DNA for the CDR3: TGTGCCAGCAGTTTGTGGGGCTGGGGACAGGGGACCTACGAGCAGTACTTC. Its protein is CASSLWGWGQGTYEQYF. The gene calls are TRBV28 and TRBJ2-7; 10 bases map to TRBD1. With 3 bases clipped from V and 2 bases from J, the junction kept 10 bases outside the gene matches. The CDR3 covers 17 residues. Looked up from germline, CDR1 is MDHEN and CDR2 is SYDVKM.

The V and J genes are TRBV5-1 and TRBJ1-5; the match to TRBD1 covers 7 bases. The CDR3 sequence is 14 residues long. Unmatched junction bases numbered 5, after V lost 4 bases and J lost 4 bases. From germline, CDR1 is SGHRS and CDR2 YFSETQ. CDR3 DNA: TGCGCCAGCAGCCCGACAGGGTTTAATCAGCCCCAGCATTTT. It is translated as CASSPTGFNQPQHF. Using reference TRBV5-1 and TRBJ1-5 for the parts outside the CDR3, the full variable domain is KAGVTQTPRYLIKTRGQQVTLSCSPISGHRSVSWYQQTPGQGLQFLFEYFSETQRNKGNFPGRFSGRQFSNSRSEMNVSTLELGDSALYLCASSPTGFNQPQHFGDGTRLSIL.

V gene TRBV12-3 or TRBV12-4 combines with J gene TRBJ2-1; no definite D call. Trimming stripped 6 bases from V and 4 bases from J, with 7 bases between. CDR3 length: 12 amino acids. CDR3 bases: TGTGCCAGCAGGCTACGATACAATGAGCAGTTCTTC. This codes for CASRLRYNEQFF.